What follows describes a single T cell receptor (beta chain). Its specificity is unknown. This sample stems from a study of shared clonotypes between healthy human individuals. Genomic DNA of each subset was evenly split across several immunoSEQ plates. Produced via immunoSEQ multiplex PCR; TCRdb's table is partial and in-frame only. The sample holds around 610,000 clones; around 96% are singletons and the top ten take less than 0.13%. Broader study findings: Shared clonotypes: about 4.6% naive CD4, roughly 3.8% naive CD8, 2.3% memory CD4, over 0.3% memory CD8. Lower generation probabilities were found for non-shared clonotypes than for those shared by all four donors.

Terminally differentiated effector memory CD45RA+ cells were excluded from the naive CD8 cells, which were CD45RO-negative and positively selected for CCR7. Deletions cut 6 bases from V and 0 bases from J, with 15 bases between. Germline V CDR1 and CDR2: SNHLY, FYNNEI. The CDR3 is made up of 16 amino acids. The sequence derives from a woman in her 30s in good health. Source material: naive CD8+ T cells sorted from blood. The J gene is TRBJ1-3, the V gene TRBV2, with TRBD1 as a possible D gene (6 bases). Here the CDR3 reads CASRMDSRASGNTIYF. CDR3 nucleotide sequence: TGTGCCAGCAGAATGGACAGTCGGGCCTCTGGAAACACCATATATTTT. Filled out from reference TRBV2 and TRBJ1-3, the complete variable domain reads EPEVTQTPSHQVTQMGQEVILRCVPISNHLYFYWYRQILGQKVEFLVSFYNNEISEKSEIFDDQFSVERPDGSNFTLKIRSTKLEDSAMYFCASRMDSRASGNTIYFGEGSWLTVV.